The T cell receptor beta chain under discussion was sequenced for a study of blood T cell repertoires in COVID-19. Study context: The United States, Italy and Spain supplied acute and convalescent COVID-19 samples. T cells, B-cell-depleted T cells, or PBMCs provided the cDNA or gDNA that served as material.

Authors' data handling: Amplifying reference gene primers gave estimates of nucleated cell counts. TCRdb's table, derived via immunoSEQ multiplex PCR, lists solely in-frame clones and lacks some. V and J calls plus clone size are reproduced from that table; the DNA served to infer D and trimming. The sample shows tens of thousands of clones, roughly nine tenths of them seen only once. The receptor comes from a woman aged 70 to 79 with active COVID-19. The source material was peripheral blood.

CDR3 residues: CASRRQGWNEQYF. CDR3 DNA sequence: TGTGCCAGCAGGAGACAGGGTTGGAACGAGCAGTACTTC. V is TRBV28 and J is TRBJ2-7; 7 nucleotides line up with TRBD1. V was pared by 6 bases and J by 5 bases, with 7 bases of the junction left unmatched. Per the germline V gene, CDR1 is MDHEN and CDR2 is SYDVKM. This CDR3 is 13 amino acids long.